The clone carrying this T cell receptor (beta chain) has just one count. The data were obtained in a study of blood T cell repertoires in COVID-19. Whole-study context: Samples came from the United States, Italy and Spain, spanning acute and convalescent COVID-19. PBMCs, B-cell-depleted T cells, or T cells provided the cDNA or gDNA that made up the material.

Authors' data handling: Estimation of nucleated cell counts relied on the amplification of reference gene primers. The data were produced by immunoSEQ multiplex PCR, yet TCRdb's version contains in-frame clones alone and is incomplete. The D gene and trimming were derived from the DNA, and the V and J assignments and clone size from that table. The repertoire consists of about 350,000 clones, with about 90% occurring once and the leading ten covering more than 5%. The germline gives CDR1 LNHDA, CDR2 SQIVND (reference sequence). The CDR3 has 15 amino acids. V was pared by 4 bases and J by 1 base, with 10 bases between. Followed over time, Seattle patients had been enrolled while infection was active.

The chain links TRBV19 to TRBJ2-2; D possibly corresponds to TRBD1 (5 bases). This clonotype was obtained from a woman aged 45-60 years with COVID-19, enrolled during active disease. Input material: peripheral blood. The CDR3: CASSRSQGNTGELFF. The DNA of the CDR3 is TGTGCCAGTAGTAGGTCTCAGGGGAACACCGGGGAGCTGTTTTTT.